A selection of T cell receptor beta chains follows, all from one sample in a study of technical replicates of blood from several donors. Profiling relied on immunoSEQ multiplex PCR, and the TCRdb table lists in-frame clones only, not all of them. The sample contains roughly 80,000 clones, around 89% of which appear only once. The sequenced sample consisted of T cells isolated from PBMCs. Receptors were obtained from a human donor in good health. Both conserved end residues are part of each CDR3. The order of the fields is CDR3 protein, CDR3 DNA, clone size, V gene, CDR3 length, D gene, J gene. The D gene is left open where the match is weak. Size tells how often a clone was seen (once, few, many) or the class of an expanded clone, and some rows leave it out.

CASSELGGPRDEQFF,TGTGCCAGCAGTGAATTGGGAGGGCCTAGGGATGAGCAGTTCTTC,NA,TRBV6-1,15,TRBD2,TRBJ2-1
CASSTGQEDQPQHF,TGTGCCAGCAGCACCGGACAGGAAGATCAGCCCCAGCATTTT,NA,TRBV21-1,14,NA,TRBJ1-5
CASSQAGTGKFAGELFF,TGCGCCAGCAGCCAGGCCGGGACAGGGAAGTTCGCCGGGGAGCTGTTTTTT,NA,TRBV4-3,17,TRBD1,TRBJ2-2
CASSPSPGQVNQPQHF,TGCGCCAGCAGCCCCTCCCCGGGACAGGTCAATCAGCCCCAGCATTTT,NA,TRBV4-1,16,TRBD1,TRBJ1-5
CASSLDGGSSSYGYTF,TGTGCCAGCAGCTTAGATGGGGGGAGCTCTTCCTATGGCTACACCTTC,NA,TRBV7-2,16,NA,TRBJ1-2
CASSVSSAHSYNEQFF,TGTGCCAGCAGCGTATCTAGCGCCCACTCCTACAATGAGCAGTTCTTC,NA,TRBV9,16,NA,TRBJ2-1
CSVRFSGTDNEQFF,TGCAGCGTTAGATTTAGCGGGACAGACAATGAGCAGTTCTTC,once,TRBV29-1,14,NA,TRBJ2-1
CAWSRLAGELETQYF,TGTGCCTGGAGTAGATTAGCGGGAGAGCTGGAGACCCAGTACTTC,NA,TRBV30,15,TRBD2,TRBJ2-5
CASSSRLAGSEQFF,TGTGCCAGCAGCTCCCGACTAGCGGGAAGTGAGCAGTTCTTC,NA,TRBV7-9,14,TRBD2,TRBJ2-1
CASSPQVGGRINTEAFF,TGCGCCAGCAGCCCCCAAGTCGGGGGGCGAATAAACACTGAAGCTTTCTTT,few,TRBV4-1,17,NA,TRBJ1-1
CASSSRTGQETQYF,TGTGCCAGCAGTTCAAGGACAGGGCAAGAGACCCAGTACTTC,NA,TRBV27,14,TRBD1,TRBJ2-5
CASSQEAGRTGELFF,TGCGCCAGCAGCCAAGAGGCGGGAAGGACCGGGGAGCTGTTTTTT,NA,TRBV4-1,15,NA,TRBJ2-2
CASTPWWDYTEAFF,TGTGCCAGCACTCCTTGGTGGGACTACACTGAAGCTTTCTTT,NA,TRBV5-5,14,NA,TRBJ1-1
CASSHPGLLGNEQFF,TGTGCCAGCAGCCACCCGGGACTCCTGGGGAATGAGCAGTTCTTC,NA,TRBV4-2,15,NA,TRBJ2-1
CASSLGDRGGAFF,TGTGCCAGCAGCTTAGGGGACAGGGGGGGAGCTTTCTTT,few,TRBV7-8,13,TRBD1,TRBJ1-1
CASSEGHDRYEQYF,TGTGCCAGCAGTGAAGGACACGATCGCTACGAGCAGTACTTC,NA,TRBV6-1,14,NA,TRBJ2-7
CATSRDTRLGYEQYF,TGTGCCACCAGCAGAGATACGAGACTAGGGTACGAGCAGTACTTC,NA,TRBV15,15,NA,TRBJ2-7
CAWVSQGNYEQYF,TGTGCCTGGGTCTCACAGGGTAATTACGAGCAGTACTTC,NA,TRBV30,13,NA,TRBJ2-7
CASSQDFGGGEQFF,TGCGCCAGCAGCCAAGATTTTGGGGGGGGCGAGCAGTTCTTC,NA,TRBV4-1,14,NA,TRBJ2-1
CALRGARGRANYGYTF,TGTGCTCTAAGAGGGGCGAGGGGGAGGGCGAACTATGGCTACACCTTC,NA,TRBV12-5,16,NA,TRBJ1-2
CASSLVGAGGINNEQFF,TGTGCCAGCAGCTTGGTGGGGGCGGGAGGAATAAACAATGAGCAGTTCTTC,once,TRBV5-5,17,TRBD2,TRBJ2-1
CAWSLGLGGSGNTIYF,TGTGCCTGGAGTTTGGGTTTAGGGGGTTCTGGAAACACCATATATTTT,NA,TRBV30,16,NA,TRBJ1-3
CASSLYFQGIEEKLFF,TGCGCCAGCAGCTTATATTTCCAGGGGATCGAAGAAAAACTGTTTTTT,NA,TRBV5-1,16,NA,TRBJ1-4
CASSIWGRGEQYF,TGTGCCAGTAGTATATGGGGCCGGGGGGAGCAGTACTTC,NA,TRBV19,13,NA,TRBJ2-7
CASSRTSGYEQYF,TGTGCCAGCAGCCGGACTAGCGGGTACGAGCAGTACTTC,NA,TRBV7-8,13,TRBD2,TRBJ2-7
CASSSGTGITEAFF,TGTGCCAGCAGTTCGGGGACAGGGATCACTGAAGCTTTCTTT,NA,TRBV28,14,TRBD1,TRBJ1-1
CASSEGLAGGSYEQYF,TGTGCCAGCAGTGAGGGCCTAGCGGGAGGAAGCTACGAGCAGTACTTC,NA,TRBV2,16,TRBD2,TRBJ2-7
CASSQDQGLTEAFF,TGCGCCAGCAGCCAAGATCAGGGGTTGACTGAAGCTTTCTTT,NA,TRBV4-1,14,NA,TRBJ1-1
CASSTRTGEVDEQYF,TGTGCCAGCAGCACCCGGACAGGGGAAGTAGACGAGCAGTACTTC,NA,TRBV7-2,15,TRBD1,TRBJ2-7
CASSQIERELFGYEQYF,TGCGCCAGCAGCCAAATCGAGCGGGAGCTATTTGGCTACGAGCAGTACTTC,once,TRBV4-1,17,TRBD2,TRBJ2-7
CASSFYRDYEQYF,TGTGCCAGCAGTTTCTACAGGGACTACGAGCAGTACTTC,NA,TRBV27,13,NA,TRBJ2-7
CAWSVTSNEQFF,TGTGCCTGGAGTGTAACCAGCAATGAGCAGTTCTTC,NA,TRBV30,12,NA,TRBJ2-1
CASSDPSGGPSGANVLTF,TGTGCCAGCAGTGACCCTAGCGGGGGGCCCTCTGGGGCCAACGTCCTGACTTTC,NA,TRBV2,18,TRBD2,TRBJ2-6
CASSSRTSGKEETQYF,TGTGCCAGCAGCTCCCGGACTAGCGGGAAGGAGGAGACCCAGTACTTC,NA,TRBV9,16,TRBD2,TRBJ2-5
CSARQGSNTEAFF,TGCAGCGCCCGACAGGGTTCGAACACTGAAGCTTTCTTT,few,TRBV29-1,13,TRBD1,TRBJ1-1
CAWSVHPTSGTQQFF,TGTGCCTGGAGTGTACACCCAACTAGCGGGACCCAGCAGTTCTTC,NA,TRBV30,15,TRBD2,TRBJ2-1
CASSFTGGPNEQFF,TGTGCCAGCAGCTTCACGGGAGGGCCAAATGAGCAGTTCTTC,few,TRBV7-3,14,TRBD2,TRBJ2-1
CASSSTSGTSGSGIQYF,TGTGCCAGCAGCTCGACCTCCGGGACTAGCGGGAGCGGCATTCAGTACTTC,NA,TRBV7-9,17,TRBD2,TRBJ2-4
CASSPYPNLWDRGRKMAYEQYF,TGTGCCAGCAGTCCTTACCCTAATCTGTGGGACAGGGGGCGGAAAATGGCCTACGAGCAGTACTTC,once,TRBV28,22,TRBD1,TRBJ2-7
CASSRTGDFGREDEEQFF,TGTGCCAGCAGCCGGACAGGGGATTTTGGGCGGGAGGATGAGGAGCAGTTCTTC,NA,TRBV9,18,NA,TRBJ2-1
CASSLSTLKYGTENEKLFF,TGTGCCAGCAGCTTATCTACCCTCAAATACGGGACAGAAAATGAAAAACTGTTTTTT,NA,TRBV7-8,19,TRBD1,TRBJ1-4
CASSPGLSYEQYF,TGTGCCAGTAGTCCAGGGCTCTCCTACGAGCAGTACTTC,few,TRBV19,13,NA,TRBJ2-7
CASSQDFGTGGIQPQHF,TGCGCCAGCAGCCAAGATTTCGGGACAGGGGGTATTCAGCCCCAGCATTTT,NA,TRBV4-1,17,TRBD1,TRBJ1-5
CASSSGDGLHDEQFF,TGTGCCAGCAGCTCAGGGGACGGTTTACACGATGAGCAGTTCTTC,once,TRBV5-4,15,NA,TRBJ2-1
CASREEGNEQFF,TGTGCCAGCAGGGAAGAGGGCAATGAGCAGTTCTTC,NA,TRBV16,12,NA,TRBJ2-1
CASSPDDRGQRGYTF,TGTGCCAGCAGTCCCGATGACAGGGGGCAACGGGGCTACACCTTC,NA,TRBV7-9,15,TRBD1,TRBJ1-2
CARGPGGGRKTQYF,TGCGCCCGCGGACCGGGTGGCGGGAGAAAGACCCAGTACTTC,NA,TRBV5-1,14,TRBD2,TRBJ2-5
CAISDYRAHEQYF,TGTGCCATCAGTGATTACAGGGCCCACGAGCAGTACTTC,NA,TRBV10-3,13,NA,TRBJ2-7
CASSTQSRGTEAFF,TGTGCCAGTAGTACTCAGTCTAGGGGAACTGAAGCTTTCTTT,NA,TRBV19,14,NA,TRBJ1-1
CASSDTSGATGELFF,TGTGCCAGTAGTGATACTAGCGGGGCCACCGGGGAGCTGTTTTTT,NA,TRBV19,15,TRBD2,TRBJ2-2
CAWGQGDGELFF,TGTGCCTGGGGACAGGGAGACGGGGAGCTGTTTTTT,few,TRBV30,12,TRBD1,TRBJ2-2
CASRATGSNYGYTF,TGCGCCAGCAGGGCCACAGGATCTAACTATGGCTACACCTTC,few,TRBV4-1,14,NA,TRBJ1-2
CASSPGLASYEQYF,TGTGCCAGCAGCCCCGGACTAGCCTCCTACGAGCAGTACTTC,NA,TRBV9,14,TRBD2,TRBJ2-7